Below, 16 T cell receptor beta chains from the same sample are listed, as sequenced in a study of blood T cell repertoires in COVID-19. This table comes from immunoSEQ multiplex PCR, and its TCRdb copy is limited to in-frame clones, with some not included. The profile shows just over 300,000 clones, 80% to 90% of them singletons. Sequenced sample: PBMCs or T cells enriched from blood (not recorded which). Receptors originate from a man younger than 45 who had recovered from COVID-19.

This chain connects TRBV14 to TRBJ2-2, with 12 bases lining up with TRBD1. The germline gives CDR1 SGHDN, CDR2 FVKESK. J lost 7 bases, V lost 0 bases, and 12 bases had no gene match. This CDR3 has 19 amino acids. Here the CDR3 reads CASSQDGWDRGPRGGELFF. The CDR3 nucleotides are TGTGCCAGCAGCCAAGATGGATGGGACAGGGGGCCTCGCGGCGGGGAGCTGTTTTTT. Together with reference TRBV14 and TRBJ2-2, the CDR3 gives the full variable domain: EAGVTQFPSHSVIEKGQTVTLRCDPISGHDNLYWYRRVMGKEIKFLLHFVKESKQDESGMPNNRFLAERTGGTYSTLKVQPAELEDSGVYFCASSQDGWDRGPRGGELFFGEGSRLTVL.

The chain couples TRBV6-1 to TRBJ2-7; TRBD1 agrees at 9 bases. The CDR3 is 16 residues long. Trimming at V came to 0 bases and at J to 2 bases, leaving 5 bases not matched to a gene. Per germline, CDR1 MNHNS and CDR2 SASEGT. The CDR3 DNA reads TGTGCCAGCAGTGAAGCGTTTCGGACAGGGGCCTACGAGCAGTACTTC. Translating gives CASSEAFRTGAYEQYF.

The CDR3 reads CKFQGAEQFF. CDR3 nucleotides: TGCAAATTTCAGGGGGCTGAGCAGTTCTTC. The J gene is TRBJ2-1, the V gene TRBV20-1; 8 bases line up with TRBD1. The CDR3 is 10 residues long. Germline CDR1 reads DFQATT; CDR2 reads SNEGSKA (reference sequence).

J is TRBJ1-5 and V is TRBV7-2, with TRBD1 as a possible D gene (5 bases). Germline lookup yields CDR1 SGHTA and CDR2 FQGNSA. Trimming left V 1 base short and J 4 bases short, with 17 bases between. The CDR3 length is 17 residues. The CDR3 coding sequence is TGTGCCAGCAGCTTAGTTTTAATGACAGACAAAAATCAGCCCCAGCATTTT. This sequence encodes CASSLVLMTDKNQPQHF.

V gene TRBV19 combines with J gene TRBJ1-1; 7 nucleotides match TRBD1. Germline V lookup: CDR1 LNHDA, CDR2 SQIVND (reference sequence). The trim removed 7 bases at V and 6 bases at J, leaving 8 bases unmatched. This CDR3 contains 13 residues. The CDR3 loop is CASTSGTAPEAFF. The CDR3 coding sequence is TGTGCCAGTACCTCCGGGACAGCACCTGAAGCTTTCTTT.

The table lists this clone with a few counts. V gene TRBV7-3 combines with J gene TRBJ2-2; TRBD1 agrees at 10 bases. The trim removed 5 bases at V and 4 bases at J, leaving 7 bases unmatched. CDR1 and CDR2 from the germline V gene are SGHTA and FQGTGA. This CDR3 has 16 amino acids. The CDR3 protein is CASSTRQGARTGELFF. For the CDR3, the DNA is TGTGCCAGCAGCACCCGACAGGGGGCCCGCACCGGGGAGCTGTTTTTT.

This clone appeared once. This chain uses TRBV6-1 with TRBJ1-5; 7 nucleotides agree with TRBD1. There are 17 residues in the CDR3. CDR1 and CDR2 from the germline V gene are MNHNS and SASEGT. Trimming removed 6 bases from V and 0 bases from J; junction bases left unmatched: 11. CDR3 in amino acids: CASSEYTGTVSNQPQHF. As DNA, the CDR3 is TGTGCCAGCAGCGAATACACCGGGACAGTTAGCAATCAGCCCCAGCATTTT.

The CDR3: CASSLDTWYGYTF. In nucleotides, the CDR3 is TGTGCCAGCAGCTTGGACACCTGGTATGGCTACACCTTC. This rearrangement joins TRBV7-9 to TRBJ1-2, with TRBD1 as a possible D gene (5 bases). This CDR3 region has 13 residues. The ends were cut back, 3 bases at V and 5 bases at J, with 10 bases in the middle. Germline CDR1 SEHNR, CDR2 FQNEAQ (reference sequence).

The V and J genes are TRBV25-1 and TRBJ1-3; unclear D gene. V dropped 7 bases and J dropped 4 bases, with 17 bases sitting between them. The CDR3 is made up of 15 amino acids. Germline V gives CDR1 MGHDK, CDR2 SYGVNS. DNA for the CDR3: TGTGCCAGCACCCCAAGTGGGAGTCGGGGAAACACCATATATTTT. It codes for CASTPSGSRGNTIYF.

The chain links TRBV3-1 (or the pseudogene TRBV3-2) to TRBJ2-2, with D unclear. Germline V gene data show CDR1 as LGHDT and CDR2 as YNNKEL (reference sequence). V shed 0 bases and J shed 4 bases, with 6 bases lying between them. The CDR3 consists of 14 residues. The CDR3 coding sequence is TGTGCCAGCAGCCAAGATAAGCGCACCGGGGAGCTGTTTTTT. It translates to CASSQDKRTGELFF.

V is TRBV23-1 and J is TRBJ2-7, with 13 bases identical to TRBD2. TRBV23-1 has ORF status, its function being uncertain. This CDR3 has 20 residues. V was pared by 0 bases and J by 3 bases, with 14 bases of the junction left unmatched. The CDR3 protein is CASSQSAPPGLAGCSYEQYF. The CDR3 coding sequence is TGCGCCAGCAGTCAATCTGCCCCCCCGGGACTAGCGGGGTGTAGCTACGAGCAGTACTTC.

This CDR3 is CAWSVGTSGRFF. CDR3 DNA sequence: TGTGCCTGGTCTGTGGGGACTAGCGGAAGGTTCTTC. This sequence joins TRBV30 and TRBJ2-1; 11 bases fit TRBD2. V trimming: 5 bases; J trimming: 15 bases; junction bases outside the gene matches: 9. The CDR3 is made up of 12 amino acids. CDR1 and CDR2 (germline): GTSNPN, SVGIG (reference sequence).

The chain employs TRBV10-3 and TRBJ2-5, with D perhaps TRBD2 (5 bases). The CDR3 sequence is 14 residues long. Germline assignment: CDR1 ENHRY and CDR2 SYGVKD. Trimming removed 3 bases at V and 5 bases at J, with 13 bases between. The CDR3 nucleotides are TGTGCCATCAGTGACCAGGTACCGGGGGAGACCCAGTACTTC. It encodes CAISDQVPGETQYF.

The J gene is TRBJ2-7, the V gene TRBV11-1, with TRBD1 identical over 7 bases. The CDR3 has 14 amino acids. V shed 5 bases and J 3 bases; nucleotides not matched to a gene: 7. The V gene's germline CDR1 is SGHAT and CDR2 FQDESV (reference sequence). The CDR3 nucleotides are TGTGCCAGCAGCCGCAGGGGGATAAACTACGAGCAGTACTTC. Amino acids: CASSRRGINYEQYF.

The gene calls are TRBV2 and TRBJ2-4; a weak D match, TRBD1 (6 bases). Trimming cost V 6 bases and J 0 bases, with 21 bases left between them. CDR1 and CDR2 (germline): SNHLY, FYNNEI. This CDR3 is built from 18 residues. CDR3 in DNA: TGTGCCAGCAGGGGTTTTACAGGGACAACAATAGCCAAAAACATTCAGTACTTC. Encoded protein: CASRGFTGTTIAKNIQYF.

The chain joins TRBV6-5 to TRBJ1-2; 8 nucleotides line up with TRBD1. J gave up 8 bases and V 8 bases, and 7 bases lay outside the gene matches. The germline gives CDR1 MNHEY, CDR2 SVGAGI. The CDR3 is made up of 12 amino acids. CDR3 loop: CASSQGARGYTF. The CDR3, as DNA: TGTGCCAGCTCCCAGGGGGCCAGAGGCTACACCTTC.